This T cell receptor beta chain comes out of a study of blood T cell repertoires in COVID-19. The table lists this clone with a count of one. The method was immunoSEQ multiplex PCR; TCRdb's version includes in-frame clones alone and lacks a portion of them. The table lists some 170,000 clones, over 75% of them singletons, with about a tenth in the top ten. The CDR3 consists of 14 residues. The germline CDR1 and CDR2 sequences are SNHLY and FYNNEI. V lost 6 bases to trimming and J lost 1 base; unmatched junction nucleotides: 5. The chain is built from TRBV2 and TRBJ1-1; 7 positions agree with TRBD1. Sequencing input: peripheral blood. The receptor was isolated from a human donor in a cohort sampled during active COVID-19. CDR3: CASSLTGKNTEAFF. In nucleotides, the CDR3 is TGTGCCAGCAGCCTGACAGGGAAGAACACTGAAGCTTTCTTT.